This TCR beta chain appears in the sequencing data of a study of blood T cell repertoires in COVID-19 (dated by TCRdb to about 2020). A note on the overall study: Samples from collaborators originated in the United States, Italy and Spain and spanned both the acute and convalescent phases of COVID-19. The repertoires were released in a freely available public database meant as a resource for research on the immune response to SARS-CoV-2. Where available, HLA class I and class II types were obtained from metadata supplied by the sample provider rather than from assay-based typing. The dataset comprised deeply sampled blood TCRbeta repertoires from subjects exposed to, actively infected with, or recovered from COVID-19. The material from the prospective study consisted of cDNA or gDNA derived from T cells, B-cell-depleted T cells, or PBMCs. The samples were drawn from two sources: the first 160 participants of the ongoing ImmuneRACE study, and over 1,000 subjects contributed by 6 global collaborators. Sample metadata almost always included a de-identified subject ID, COVID-19 status, age in years and sex.

About this clone: Its recognized antigen is unknown. No per-base quality is available; no much larger clone lies one base away.

V is pared back by 3 bases and J by 2 bases, with 17 bases lying between the germline termini. From cysteine to phenylalanine, the CDR3 is 16 amino acids long. The retained sequence is limited to the CDR3, 48 bases, with the frame set at the first base. Via the germline V gene, CDR1 is SGHAT and CDR2 FQNNGV. One collaborating source in Seattle enrolled patients while the patients were actively infected and followed the patients over time throughout the course of disease. Collaborating institutions collected whole blood in K2EDTA tubes following their own protocols. For TCRbeta analysis, collaborator samples were shipped as frozen whole blood, as isolated PBMCs, or as DNA extracted from either sample type. TCRbeta CDR3 regions were amplified from genomic DNA by means of the immunoSEQ Assay, a bias-controlled multiplex PCR. In the authors' own workflow: The number of nucleated cells in each sample was estimated by amplification of reference gene primers within the assay. Sequence reads were collapsed and filtered to measure the absolute abundance of every unique TCRbeta CDR3 rearrangement. For each sample, productive Simpson clonality was calculated as the square root of Simpson's diversity index over productive rearrangements. TCRdb retrieved this table from immuneACCESS and kept in-frame rearrangements only. Not all clones are present; in checked studies, unresolved V genes account for under half, and no reason is known for the remainder. That table furnishes V, J and clone size, whereas the DNA furnished D and trimming. The sample table shows under 300,000 clones, and roughly 90% are seen once. The top ten clonotypes cover about 2% of the sample.

Summary of the overall study and its limitations: The quantity of clinical and demographic metadata differed by source and by participant and was supplied without curation.

The origin of this receptor is a woman in her sixties with COVID-19, enrolled during active disease. The sample was peripheral blood. Here the chain combines TRBV11-2 and TRBJ2-7; tentative D gene TRBD2, with 6 bases matching. The encoded CDR3 is CASSLSGKRVTYEQYF. The DNA sequence is TGTGCCAGCAGCTTGTCCGGGAAGCGGGTTACCTACGAGCAGTACTTC.